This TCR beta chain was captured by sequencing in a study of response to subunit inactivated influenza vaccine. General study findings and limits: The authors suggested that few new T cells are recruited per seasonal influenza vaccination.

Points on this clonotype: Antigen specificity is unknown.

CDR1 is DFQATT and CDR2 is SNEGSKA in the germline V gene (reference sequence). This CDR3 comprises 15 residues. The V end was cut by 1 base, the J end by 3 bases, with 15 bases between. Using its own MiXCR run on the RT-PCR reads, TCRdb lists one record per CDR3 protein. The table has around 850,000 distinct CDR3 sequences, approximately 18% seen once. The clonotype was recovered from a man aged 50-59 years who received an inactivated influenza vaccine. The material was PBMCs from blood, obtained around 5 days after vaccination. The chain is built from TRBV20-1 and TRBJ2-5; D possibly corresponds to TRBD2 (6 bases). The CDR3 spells CSARAGTEVEETQYF. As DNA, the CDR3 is TGCAGTGCTAGAGCAGGGACTGAAGTAGAAGAGACCCAGTACTTC.